This TCR beta chain was retrieved from a study of regulatory T cells in long-lasting Graves disease. This CDR3 spans 15 amino acids. Trimming removed 6 bases from V and 7 bases from J, with 22 bases in between. From germline, CDR1 is MNHEY and CDR2 SVGEGT. Described time point: newly diagnosed GD, antithyroid drugs for less than 3 months. The TCR library used RNA extracted from PBMCs. Study-level findings and limits: TCR diversity was lower in persistent than newly diagnosed Graves' disease.

The table lists this clonotype with a few counts. The target antigen is unknown. With iRepertoire HTBI primers and Arm-PCR of CDR3 regions, TCR beta libraries were built. Each CDR3 protein is one row after TCRdb ran MiXCR on the multiplex PCR reads. The repertoire holds 400,000 to 500,000 distinct CDR3 sequences, with about 15% as singletons. The same sample was also studied in work on T cells in Graves' hyperthyroidism and ophthalmopathy.

The genes are TRBV6-2 or TRBV6-3 and TRBJ2-7, with D perhaps matching TRBD2 (5 bases). This clonotype was sampled from a woman aged 25 to 39 with Graves disease. The specimen was peripheral blood mononuclear cells (PBMCs), collected at new diagnosis, from a patient treated with antithyroid drugs. CDR3 residues: CASSLGSVGVGEQYF. CDR3 nucleotides: TGTGCCAGCAGCTTAGGTAGCGTGGGAGTGGGGGAGCAGTACTTC.